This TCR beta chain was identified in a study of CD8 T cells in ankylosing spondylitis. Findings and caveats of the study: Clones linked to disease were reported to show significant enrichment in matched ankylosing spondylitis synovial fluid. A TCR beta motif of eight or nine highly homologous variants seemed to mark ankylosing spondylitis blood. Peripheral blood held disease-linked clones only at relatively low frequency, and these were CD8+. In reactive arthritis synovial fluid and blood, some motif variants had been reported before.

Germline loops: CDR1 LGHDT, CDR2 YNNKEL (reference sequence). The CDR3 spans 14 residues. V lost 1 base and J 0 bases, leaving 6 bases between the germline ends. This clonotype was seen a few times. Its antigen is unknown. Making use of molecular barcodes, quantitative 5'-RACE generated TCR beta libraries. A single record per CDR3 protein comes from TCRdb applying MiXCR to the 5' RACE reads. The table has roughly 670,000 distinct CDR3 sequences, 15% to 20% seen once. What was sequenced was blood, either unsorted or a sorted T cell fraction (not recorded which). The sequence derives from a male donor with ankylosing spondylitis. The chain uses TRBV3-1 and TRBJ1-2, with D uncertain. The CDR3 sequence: CASSQGTTNYGYTF. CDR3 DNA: TGTGCCAGCAGCCAAGGGACCACTAACTATGGCTACACCTTC.